Presented here are 30 T cell receptor beta chains from one specimen sequenced in a study of regulatory T cells in long-lasting Graves disease. CDR3-region Arm-PCR and iRepertoire HTBI primers produced the TCR beta libraries. MiXCR, run by TCRdb on the multiplex PCR reads, gives a single entry per CDR3 protein. The sample contains 500,000 to 700,000 distinct CDR3 sequences, about 32% of which appear only once. This sample's time point: persistent/refractory GD, antithyroid drugs over 5 years with positive TRAb. PBMC RNA was the source of the TCR library. Sample: peripheral blood mononuclear cells (PBMCs), taken when the disease was refractory, from a patient treated with antithyroid drugs. The receptors come from a female donor with Graves disease.

J is TRBJ1-1 and V is TRBV20-1; D is unclear. The CDR3 spans 14 residues. The germline CDR1 and CDR2 sequences are DFQATT and SNEGSKA (reference sequence). Trimming left V 6 bases short and J 1 base short, with 15 bases between. CDR3 protein: CSAPGLPGNTEAFF. The DNA for the CDR3 is TGCAGTGCCCCAGGCCTGCCGGGGAACACTGAAGCTTTCTTT.

The chain employs TRBV29-1 and TRBJ2-5, with TRBD1 identical over 10 bases. J gave up 4 bases and V 3 bases, and 5 bases lay outside the gene matches. The CDR3 has 14 residues. Germline-derived CDR1 and CDR2 are SQVTM and ANQGSEA. The CDR3 coding sequence is TGCAGCGTTGACCTGGGACAGGGGCGAGAGACCCAGTACTTC. It yields the protein CSVDLGQGRETQYF.

This clonotype was counted a few times. The chain recombines TRBV20-1 with TRBJ2-7, with 7 positions matching TRBD1. The ends lost 5 bases at V and 5 bases at J; junction bases unmatched: 9. The CDR3 has 13 residues. Germline V gene lookup returns CDR1 DFQATT and CDR2 SNEGSKA (reference sequence). Written as DNA, the CDR3 is TGCAGTGCTCCAGACAGGGATCGGGACGAGCAGTACTTC. Protein: CSAPDRDRDEQYF.

This clonotype was detected only a few times. The V call is TRBV7-9, the J call TRBJ1-4; D gene uncertain. V lost 1 base and J 7 bases, leaving 13 bases between the germline ends. The CDR3 totals 15 residues. Germline V CDR1 and CDR2: SEHNR, FQNEAQ (reference sequence). In DNA, the CDR3 is TGTGCCAGCAGCTTAGAGGGAACAGTGCGTGAAAAACTGTTTTTT. It codes for CASSLEGTVREKLFF.

A single count supports this clonotype. The chain couples TRBV3-1 to TRBJ2-7, with 7 positions matching TRBD1. This CDR3 comprises 13 residues. Germline CDR1 LGHDT, CDR2 YNNKEL (reference sequence). The junction had 7 bases not matched to a gene; V was cut back by 5 bases and J by 6 bases. CDR3 protein: CASSLRQGREQYF. The CDR3 DNA reads TGTGCCAGCAGCTTACGACAGGGACGCGAGCAGTACTTC.

V usage is TRBV15 and J usage is TRBJ2-5; D is ambiguous. Trimming cost V 8 bases and J 3 bases, with 19 bases left between them. CDR1 and CDR2 from the germline V gene are LNHNV and YYDKDF (reference sequence). The CDR3 totals 15 residues. CDR3 coding DNA: TGTGCCACCGCGACTCGACTTTACCAAGAAGAGACCCAGTACTTC. Translation: CATATRLYQEETQYF. The whole variable domain, remainder taken from reference TRBV15 and TRBJ2-5, is DAMVIQNPRYQVTQFGKPVTLSCSQTLNHNVMYWYQQKSSQAPKLLFHYYDKDFNNEADTPDNFQSRRPNTSFCFLDIRSPGLGDTAMYLCATATRLYQEETQYFGPGTRLLVL.

V gene TRBV19 combines with J gene TRBJ2-7; 7 bases are shared with TRBD2. The CDR3 extends over 14 amino acids. Trimming at V came to 3 bases and at J to 3 bases, leaving 5 bases not matched to a gene. Germline V gene sequence: CDR1 LNHDA, CDR2 SQIVND (reference sequence). CDR3 sequence (DNA): TGTGCCAGTAGTATGAATGGCGGGAGCTACGAGCAGTACTTC. It codes for CASSMNGGSYEQYF.

This clonotype was seen a handful of times. The V call is TRBV5-1, the J call TRBJ2-2; D is perhaps TRBD1 or TRBD2 (6 bases each). The CDR3 loop spans 16 amino acids. V was clipped by 2 bases and J by 3 bases, with 14 bases between them. Germline lookup yields CDR1 SGHRS and CDR2 YFSETQ. CDR3 sequence: CASSFRPGADTGELFF. CDR3 bases: TGCGCCAGCAGCTTTCGACCGGGGGCCGACACCGGGGAGCTGTTTTTT.

The chain joins TRBV7-2 to TRBJ1-3; TRBD1 is a possible D gene (5 bases). Trimming pared 1 base from V and 7 bases from J, leaving 11 bases between. Germline V gives CDR1 SGHTA, CDR2 FQGNSA. The CDR3 loop spans 14 amino acids. The CDR3 spells CASSLGGGRNTIYF. The CDR3 coding sequence is TGTGCCAGCAGCTTAGGTGGGGGACGGAACACCATATATTTT.

The CDR3 reads CASSERQGNSPLHF. In DNA, the CDR3 is TGTGCCAGCAGTGAAAGACAGGGTAATTCACCCCTCCACTTT. The J gene is TRBJ1-6, the V gene TRBV6-1; TRBD1 matches at 7 bases. Looked up from germline, CDR1 is MNHNS and CDR2 is SASEGT. Unmatched junction bases numbered 1, after V lost 2 bases and J lost 6 bases. The length of the CDR3 is 14 residues.

In its sample, this clonotype was seen a few times. The genes are TRBV2 and TRBJ2-2, with D maybe TRBD2 (6 bases). Deletions cut 1 base from V and 5 bases from J, with 11 bases between. The CDR3 covers 15 residues. Per germline, CDR1 SNHLY and CDR2 FYNNEI. CDR3 protein: CASSEVTRGTGELFF. CDR3 nucleotide sequence: TGTGCCAGCAGTGAAGTGACTAGAGGGACCGGGGAGCTGTTTTTT.

This chain joins TRBV6-1 and TRBJ1-4; D remains unclear. Germline CDR1 is MNHNS and CDR2 is SASEGT. The CDR3 sequence is 15 residues long. Trimming left V 6 bases short and J 0 bases short, with 11 bases between. CDR3 sequence (DNA): TGTGCCAGCAGAGAGGCCCCAGCAACTAATGAAAAACTGTTTTTT. This codes for CASREAPATNEKLFF.

The table lists this clonotype with many counts. The chain carries TRBV4-1 and TRBJ1-2, with 10 bases identical to TRBD1. With 1 base clipped from V and 6 bases from J, the junction kept 5 bases outside the gene matches. The CDR3 loop spans 15 amino acids. Germline assignment: CDR1 MGHRA and CDR2 YSYEKL. CDR3 residues: CASSQGQDRGNGYTF. The CDR3 DNA reads as TGCGCCAGCAGCCAAGGACAGGACAGGGGGAATGGCTACACCTTC.

This clonotype has just one count. The chain couples TRBV3-1 to TRBJ1-1; perhaps TRBD1 as D (5 bases). V was pared by 4 bases and J by 4 bases, with 16 bases between. The CDR3 totals 15 residues. Germline values: CDR1 LGHDT, CDR2 YNNKEL (reference sequence). CDR3 protein: CASSPSGVPSTEAFF. CDR3 DNA sequence: TGTGCCAGCAGCCCTTCGGGGGTGCCTAGCACTGAAGCTTTCTTT.

The chain has TRBV5-1 and TRBJ2-7; D unclear. Germline-derived CDR1 and CDR2 are SGHRS and YFSETQ. Trimming pared 4 bases from V and 4 bases from J, leaving 9 bases between. This CDR3 region has 12 residues. CDR3 in amino acids: CASSNHSYEQYF. The CDR3 nucleotides read TGCGCCAGCAGCAACCATAGTTACGAGCAGTACTTC.

This clonotype was seen repeatedly, ten times or more. V and J are TRBV6-1 and TRBJ1-2, with D tentatively TRBD1 (6 bases). There are 17 residues in the CDR3. The V end lost 0 bases, the J end lost 4 bases, and 18 bases lay between the germline ends. From germline, CDR1 is MNHNS and CDR2 SASEGT. Here the CDR3 reads CASSEALQGRASYGYTF. The CDR3 DNA follows: TGTGCCAGCAGTGAAGCGCTTCAGGGGCGAGCCTCCTATGGCTACACCTTC.

This clonotype was detected ten times or more. The chain links TRBV12-5 to TRBJ1-1; TRBD1 matches 12 bases. Germline V gene sequence: CDR1 LGHNT, CDR2 FRNRAP. The CDR3 contains 17 residues. With V trimmed by 3 bases and J by 5 bases, 10 bases remained unmatched. CDR3 amino acids: CASGLQPGGQGATEAFF. For the CDR3, the DNA is TGTGCTAGTGGTTTACAACCCGGGGGACAGGGGGCGACTGAAGCTTTCTTT.

Comments on this clonotype: The junction departs from the called germline gene at one end, perhaps through a read error. The chain recombines TRBV6-1 with TRBJ1-5; 8 positions match TRBD1. The CDR3 runs to 15 residues. Per the germline V gene, CDR1 is MNHNS and CDR2 is SASEGT. The CDR3 bases are TGTGCCAGCAGTGAAAGGACAGGGCGGTTTCCGCCCCGGCATTTT. Translation gives CASSERTGRFPPRHF.

The chain joins TRBV6-1 to TRBJ1-4, with D unclear. This CDR3 has 16 residues. Trimming stripped 0 bases from V and 4 bases from J, with 12 bases between. CDR1 is MNHNS, CDR2 SASEGT, per germline. DNA of the CDR3: TGTGCCAGCAGTGAAGCGCTCGGGGTTATTAATGAAAAACTGTTTTTT. Translation: CASSEALGVINEKLFF.

This clonotype came up many times. The chain uses TRBV2 and TRBJ1-1; D perhaps matches TRBD1 (6 bases). The CDR3 has 12 amino acids. The ends were cut back, 6 bases at V and 8 bases at J, with 13 bases in the middle. In germline, CDR1 is SNHLY, CDR2 FYNNEI. This CDR3 is CASSGTYGEAFF. CDR3 DNA sequence: TGTGCCAGCAGCGGGACATACGGGGAAGCTTTCTTT.

This clonotype came up many times. This chain joins TRBV11-2 and TRBJ1-1; D unclear. Germline V lookup: CDR1 SGHAT, CDR2 FQNNGV. This CDR3 spans 13 amino acids. V lost 0 bases to trimming and J lost 6 bases, with 8 bases between them. The CDR3: CASSLDLSPEAFF. The DNA for the CDR3 is TGTGCCAGCAGCTTAGATCTGAGCCCTGAAGCTTTCTTT.

This clonotype was seen repeatedly, ten times or more. The rearrangement links TRBV12-5 to TRBJ1-1, with D hard to call. Germline lookup yields CDR1 LGHNT and CDR2 FRNRAP. The V end lost 1 base, the J end lost 4 bases, and 13 bases lay between the germline ends. The CDR3 is made up of 15 amino acids. The CDR3 bases are TGTGCTAGTGGTTTGGCTGTAGGCGGAGGCACTGAAGCTTTCTTT. This sequence encodes CASGLAVGGGTEAFF.

This clonotype was recorded at least ten times. The rearrangement joins TRBV12-3 or TRBV12-4 to TRBJ2-5; TRBD2 aligns across 11 bases. Trimming at V came to 6 bases and at J to 5 bases, leaving 23 bases not matched to a gene. This CDR3 is built from 20 residues. The CDR3 DNA sequence: TGTGCCAGCAGCCCTACCAACCGGGGCCCCGAACTAGCGGGAGTGGAGACCCAGTACTTC. Its translation: CASSPTNRGPELAGVETQYF.

In regard to this clonotype: One end of the junction is discordant with germline, which a read error may explain. This CDR3 reads CASSIGGYEQYF. The CDR3 DNA is TGTGCCAGCAGTATAGGCGGCTACGAGCAGTACTTC. V is TRBV19 and J is TRBJ2-7; no firm D call. Germline lookup yields CDR1 LNHDA and CDR2 SQIVND (reference sequence). The CDR3 loop spans 12 amino acids.

This clonotype has more than one count but fewer than ten. V usage is TRBV29-1 and J usage is TRBJ2-5; 10 positions match TRBD1. This CDR3 region has 15 residues. Germline-derived CDR1 and CDR2 are SQVTM and ANQGSEA. V dropped 7 bases and J dropped 5; count of bases not matched to a gene: 13. In nucleotides, the CDR3 is TGCAGCGCGCATACCGGGACAGGGGTTGGGGAGACCCAGTACTTC. Its translation: CSAHTGTGVGETQYF. Full variable domain (remainder filled in from reference TRBV29-1 and TRBJ2-5): SAVISQKPSRDICQRGTSLTIQCQVDSQVTMMFWYRQQPGQSLTLIATANQGSEATYESGFVIDKFPISRPNLTFSTLTVSNMSPEDSSIYLCSAHTGTGVGETQYFGPGTRLLVL.

In this sample, this clonotype turned up once. CDR3 in DNA: TGTGCCAGCAGTTACTTCGGACAGGGGGGTGCTTACGAGCAGTACTTC. Amino acid sequence: CASSYFGQGGAYEQYF. The chain is built from TRBV6-5 and TRBJ2-7, with TRBD1 matching 10 bases. CDR3 size: 16 residues. The germline V gene encodes CDR1 MNHEY and CDR2 SVGAGI. V dropped 1 base and J dropped 4; count of bases not matched to a gene: 7.

This clonotype was picked up a small number of times. The chain uses TRBV29-1 and TRBJ2-5; unclear D gene. The CDR3 covers 14 residues. V was trimmed by 2 bases and J by 5 bases, leaving 15 bases between them. Germline V gives CDR1 SQVTM, CDR2 ANQGSEA. CDR3 protein: CSVERRAEGETQYF. The CDR3 DNA sequence: TGCAGCGTTGAAAGAAGGGCCGAAGGGGAGACCCAGTACTTC.

This clonotype was counted only a few times. The rearrangement joins TRBV27 to TRBJ2-7; a possible D gene is TRBD2 (6 bases). V was trimmed by 5 bases and J by 3 bases, leaving 14 bases between them. The CDR3 is 14 amino acids. Germline CDR1 MNHEY, CDR2 SMNVEV (reference sequence). The CDR3 region has the DNA TGTGCCAGCAGTCCTATCGGGACTGTCTACGAGCAGTACTTC. It yields the protein CASSPIGTVYEQYF.

A few counts support this clonotype. V is TRBV7-9 and J is TRBJ1-2; D uncertain. This CDR3 is built from 15 residues. V dropped 0 bases and J dropped 3 bases, with 11 bases sitting between them. CDR1 is SEHNR, CDR2 FQNEAQ, per germline (reference sequence). The CDR3 sequence is CASSLAISLDYGYTF. In DNA form, the CDR3 reads TGTGCCAGCAGCTTAGCCATCAGTTTGGACTATGGCTACACCTTC.

There are a few counts of this clonotype. V gene TRBV6-2 or TRBV6-3 combines with J gene TRBJ2-5; TRBD2 is a possible D gene (6 bases). Per the germline V gene, CDR1 is MNHEY and CDR2 is SVGEGT. With 0 bases removed from V and 2 bases from J, the gap between germline ends came to 22 bases. This CDR3 has 19 residues. The CDR3 is CASSYSIGITGEWQETQYF. The DNA of the CDR3 is TGTGCCAGCAGTTACTCGATTGGTATAACGGGAGAATGGCAAGAGACCCAGTACTTC.